This T cell receptor (beta chain) was recorded in a study of cytomegalovirus exposure and HLA in healthy donors (dated by TCRdb to 2016 to 2017). For context, the study as a whole: An earlier analysis of 587 of the donors reported about 250 Gb of sequence data and 100 million to 130 million unique TCR beta sequences from 150 million to 200 million T cells. About five DR-DQ haplotypes were treated as single units for association and clustering because of strong linkage in the cohort. The T cell repertoires of around 730 subjects were profiled by immunosequencing and related to cytomegalovirus serostatus. Genome-wide SNP genotypes for about 60% of the 666 donors were used in a later genetic analysis, which treated that subset as a discovery cohort. Typing coverage varied by locus: roughly 620-630 donors for A, B, C, DRB1 and DQB1; approximately 500 for DQA1; more than 600 for DPA1; about 450 for DPB1. Every repertoire in the discovery cohort had been generated on one and the same sequencing platform. Among roughly 400 genotyped donors of the cohort, an average of roughly 230,000 unique TCR beta nucleotide sequences was sequenced per donor, of which 15% to 20% were non-productive. Donor age, sex, ethnicity and CMV serostatus were collected together with the repertoire data. Of the approximately 400 genotyped donors, 65% to 90% fell in the genetic ancestry cluster associated with self-reported Caucasian donors. HLA typing covered class I and class II loci at four-digit resolution. An earlier analysis of 587 of the donors applied high-throughput TCR beta sequencing to assess whether each TCR beta V gene segment acted as functional or pseudogenic. The later analysis used no new phenotypic data to find candidate immune exposures, relying instead on TCR beta sequences and their occurrence across donors. The study aimed to test whether signatures of past pathogen exposure could be identified by cataloging public T cell receptors. High-throughput TCR immunosequencing, statistical association of individual TCRs with disease status, and machine learning were combined to predict cytomegalovirus infection status. A separate validation cohort of approximately 120 different subjects was used in addition to the roughly 670-subject first cohort. An early release that covered more than 550 HLA-typed donors contained approximately 290 gigabases of sequencing data and tens of millions of unique TCR sequences. A later analysis re-analyzed previously published TCR beta repertoires from 666 donors and added high-resolution HLA genotyping to study TCR occurrence patterns. Beyond this particular receptor, the publication reports: In this cohort, only TCR beta chains were sequenced, and detectable features were limited by the absence of alpha or paired-chain data. According to a later analysis, parvovirus B19, influenza, CMV and Epstein-Barr virus appeared linked to several top co-occurrence clusters. HLA typing was unavailable for some donors at each locus, so association tests used only the typed subset. In a later analysis, most CMV-associated TCR beta chains were found to appear HLA-restricted, with HLA associations seemingly driven largely by CMV exposure. A further reported finding was that TCR beta sequences accurately predicted the HLA-A and HLA-B alleles for most subjects in the first cohort. In vitro tests confirmed that a few of the cytomegalovirus-associated TCR beta chains recognize cytomegalovirus antigens. V-gene and J-gene trimming of TCR beta chains was associated with a missense DCLRE1C variant in a later genetic analysis, and the association was replicated in an independent cohort. In a later genetic analysis, fewer N-insertions in productive TCRs were reported among donors in an Asian-associated ancestry cluster than the roughly 710-donor mean. CMV serostatus was the only immune exposure information available for the cohort. The 87-base-pair reads could not distinguish some IMGT-functional V segments, including TRBV6-2 and TRBV6-3, so those segments were excluded. The classifier was reported to diagnose cytomegalovirus status with high specificity and sensitivity in both the original cohort and the validation cohort. An earlier analysis of some 590 of the donors showed that most TCR beta V segments appeared in productive rearrangements either about 90% or about 30% of the time, which broadly matched IMGT annotations. In a later analysis, TCR association rates were found to vary across HLA loci, with the most associated TCRs seen for DRB1 alleles and the fewest for HLA-C alleles. In a later analysis, HLA-associated TCR beta chains were found to be more clonally expanded and to have lower generation probabilities than equally common non-associated chains. The study gave a list of about 160 TCR beta chains associated with cytomegalovirus. The earlier analysis of 587 of the donors excluded roughly 17 rarely observed V segments, including chromosome 9 orphons, because counts were too low. The sequencing pipeline was judged likely to have produced a cluster of highly shared sequence variants as a technical artifact. In a later analysis, more than 15,000 TCR beta sequences were associated with specific HLA alleles at a false discovery rate of 0.05. Correlated functional status among segregating V segments might be attributable to linkage disequilibrium, but an unknown experimental factor could not be ruled out. The authors suggested that the approach could potentially be extended to other disease states and immunological phenotypes. Most TCR sequences were observed very rarely across donors, whereas some public TCRs were present in many individuals. Assigning TCR associations to individual alleles was difficult when HLA alleles, especially DR and DQ, strongly co-occurred. The presence/absence analyses assumed that sequencing depth was roughly uniform across donors, and that assumption may not be true.

Via the germline V gene (reference sequence), CDR1 is LNHDA and CDR2 SQIVND. Trimming takes 5 bases off V and 5 bases off J; junction bases not matched to a gene: 8. From the cysteine through the phenylalanine, the CDR3 covers 15 amino acids. The CDR3 DNA has 45 bases and is translated from base 1. To prepare the library, the immunoSEQ multiplex PCR assay was applied. The multiplex PCR relied on a mix of 60 forward primers for TCR Vbeta segments and 13 reverse primers for TCR Jbeta segments. Amplification of the CDR3 region of rearranged TCR beta genes was performed with a multiplex PCR assay on genomic DNA. The amplified TCR beta libraries were sequenced on the Illumina HiSeq System as 87-base-pair reads. For the original study's pipeline: Across the 666 repertoires, a later analysis counted tens of millions of unique TCR beta chains, some 11 million of which were shared by at least two donors. Raw reads were error-corrected and collapsed into unique sequences with a nearest-neighbor algorithm that merged closely related sequences to remove PCR and sequencing errors. Alignment of CDR3 sequences to IMGT reference sequences was used to assign V, D and J gene segments. For a sequence to be retained, at least a six-nucleotide match to both a V gene segment and a J gene segment was required. A rearrangement counted as productive if the CDR3 had no stop codons and remained in frame with V and J, and every other rearrangement counted as non-productive. CDR3 was defined by IMGT convention, running from the second conserved V-encoded cysteine to the conserved J-encoded phenylalanine. The earlier analysis of 587 of the donors excluded sequences that lacked an unambiguous match to a single V gene segment. An earlier analysis of fewer than 750 of the donors called V segments functional above 56.7% productive rearrangements and segregating when the between-donor standard deviation exceeded 5%. A statistical classification framework was built to diagnose cytomegalovirus status from the catalog of TCR beta chain sequences. V and J gene assignment, in a later analysis, came from comparing TCR nucleotide sequences with IMGT/GENE-DB human TR gene sequences. In a later analysis, CDR3 sequences and most-parsimonious VDJ recombination scenarios were assigned using the TCRdist pipeline. A later analysis defined each TCR beta chain by its CDR3 amino acid sequence plus V-gene family, and excluded reads lacking a unique V-gene family. In a later analysis, approximately 590 highly shared, low-generation-probability nucleotide sequences were removed to address suspected cross-contamination and a sequencing artifact. A later analysis calculated a clonal expansion index for each public chain from normalized within-repertoire ranks of inferred template counts. A later analysis computed generation probabilities with a VDJ recombination model fitted to out-of-frame rearrangements, and checked the results against IGoR. A later analysis scored TCR-TCR, TCR-HLA and TCR-CMV co-occurrence with hypergeometric tests, applying a repertoire-size bias correction to TCR pairs. False discovery rates were estimated in a later analysis by permuting HLA or CMV assignments 20 times. In a later analysis, co-occurring TCRs were grouped using DBSCAN, and TCRdist sequence similarity was added for clustering within HLA-allele-positive subsets. Repertoires with fewer than 30,000 or more than 120,000 public chains were left out of co-occurrence clustering, as were a handful of repertoires with anomalous nucleotide sharing. This immuneACCESS table, as held by TCRdb, lists in-frame sequences with V and J called but not all clones. Of the missing ones, under half trace to an unresolved V gene in checked studies; the others have no known cause. V and J calls and clone size are those listed in that table; D and trimming were worked out from the DNA. Here the sample has about 150,000 clones; roughly 10% occur a single time. Approximately 1.9% of the sample is in the top ten clones.

In total, roughly 670 healthy bone marrow donors made up the cohort. All cohort members were sampled while nominally healthy, although unrecorded immune exposures were likely present. The donor tested CMV seronegative, placing the donor among the 300 to 450 seronegative members of the cohort. A peripheral blood sample was provided by each donor, and peripheral blood mononuclear cells were used for TCR beta sequencing. Genomic DNA was extracted from the blood cell samples with the Qiagen DNeasy Blood Extraction Kit. This clone occurred a few times. No cognate antigen has been identified for it. Nothing much larger sits one base from this clone, and base qualities are not available.

The chain links TRBV19 with TRBJ1-3, with 8 bases in between that match TRBD1. This clonotype was sampled from a man aged 45-60 years in good health and CMV-seronegative. Sequencing was performed on PBMCs. The DNA reads as follows: TGTGCCAGTAGTCCTCGGACAGGGAACAGAAACACCATATATTTT. Translated, this gives CASSPRTGNRNTIYF.